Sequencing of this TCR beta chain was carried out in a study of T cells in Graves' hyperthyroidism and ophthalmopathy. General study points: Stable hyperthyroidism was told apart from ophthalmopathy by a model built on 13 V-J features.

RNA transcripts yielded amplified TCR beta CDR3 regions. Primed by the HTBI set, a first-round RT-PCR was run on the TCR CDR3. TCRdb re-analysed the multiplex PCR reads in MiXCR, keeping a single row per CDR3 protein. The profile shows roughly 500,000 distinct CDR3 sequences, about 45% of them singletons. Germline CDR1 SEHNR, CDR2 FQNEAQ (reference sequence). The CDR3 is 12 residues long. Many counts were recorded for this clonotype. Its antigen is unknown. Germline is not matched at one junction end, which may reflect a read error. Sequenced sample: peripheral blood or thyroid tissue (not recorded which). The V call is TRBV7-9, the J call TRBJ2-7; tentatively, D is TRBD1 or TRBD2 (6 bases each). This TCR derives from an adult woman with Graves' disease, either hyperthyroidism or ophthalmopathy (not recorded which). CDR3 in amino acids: CASSTQGTPGDF. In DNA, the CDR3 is TGTGCCAGCAGCACTCAAGGGACACCGGGGGATTTC.